The rows below give T cell receptor beta chains drawn from one sample of a study of T cells in Graves' hyperthyroidism and ophthalmopathy. TCRdb analysed the multiplex PCR reads with MiXCR anew, one entry per CDR3 protein. The table records about 600,000 distinct CDR3 sequences, approximately 15% of them present only once. Material for sequencing was blood. These receptors all come from a woman aged 40 to 50 with Graves' ophthalmopathy. Both conserved end residues are part of each CDR3. Each record gives: clone size, V gene, J gene, D gene, CDR3 protein, CDR3 DNA. The D gene is left open where the match is weak. A clone size is listed for some rows: how often the clone was seen (once, few, many), or a class if it is expanded.

>many|TRBV2|TRBJ2-5|.
CASSVLGAKETQYF
TGTGCCAGCAGTGTGTTAGGGGCGAAAGAGACCCAGTACTTC
>many|TRBV11-2|TRBJ2-3|TRBD1
CASSSGTATDTQYF
TGTGCCAGCAGCTCCGGGACAGCCACAGATACGCAGTATTTT
>many|TRBV2|TRBJ2-2|.
CASSPGRVTGELFF
TGTGCCAGCAGCCCGGGACGAGTCACCGGGGAGCTGTTTTTT
>.|TRBV6-5|TRBJ2-7|.
CASSYKGLISYEQYF
TGTGCCAGCAGTTACAAGGGACTGATATCCTACGAGCAGTACTTC
>many|TRBV2|TRBJ2-5|.
CASSQWGFGETQYF
TGTGCCAGCAGCCAGTGGGGTTTTGGGGAGACCCAGTACTTC
>many|TRBV28|TRBJ2-5|.
CASSLWQGQEETQYF
TGTGCCAGCAGTTTATGGCAGGGACAAGAGGAGACCCAGTACTTC
>few|TRBV6-1|TRBJ1-5|.
CASSPPGGFTDQPQHF
TGTGCCAGCAGTCCGCCGGGGGGTTTCACGGATCAGCCCCAGCATTTT
>few|TRBV6-4|TRBJ2-3|.
CASSNGQHSTDTQYF
TGTGCCAGCAGTAACGGACAGCACTCCACAGATACGCAGTATTTT
>.|TRBV18|TRBJ2-1|TRBD2
CASSPKLAGLPGGLNEQFF
TGTGCCAGCTCACCAAAGCTAGCGGGCCTACCTGGGGGCCTCAATGAGCAGTTCTTC
>few|TRBV7-8|TRBJ2-7|.
CASSHRDGAREQYF
TGTGCCAGCAGCCACCGGGACGGGGCTCGAGAGCAGTACTTC
>.|TRBV3-1|TRBJ2-5|.
CASSQDLDPYQETQYF
TGTGCCAGCAGCCAAGATTTGGACCCTTACCAAGAGACCCAGTACTTC
>few|TRBV20-1|TRBJ2-1|.
CSARAGGNEQFF
TGCAGTGCTAGGGCAGGGGGGAATGAGCAGTTCTTC
>.|TRBV5-1|TRBJ2-7|TRBD1
CASSSGGTGGYEQYF
TGCGCCAGCAGCTCCGGCGGGACAGGGGGCTACGAGCAGTACTTC
>.|TRBV29-1|TRBJ2-5|.
CSIARYQETQYF
TGCAGCATAGCAAGGTACCAAGAGACCCAGTACTTC
>few|TRBV12-3/TRBV12-4|TRBJ2-7|.
CAEPLGGLPTYEQYF
TGTGCAGAACCCCTCGGAGGACTACCTACCTACGAGCAGTACTTC
>few|TRBV3-1|TRBJ2-7|TRBD1
CASSQDTTGGYEQYF
TGTGCCAGCAGCCAAGATACCACAGGGGGCTACGAGCAGTACTTC
>few|TRBV29-1|TRBJ2-7|TRBD1
CSVLGQDYEQYF
TGCAGCGTATTGGGACAGGACTACGAGCAGTACTTC
>few|TRBV20-1|TRBJ2-7|.
CSAARDRLEQYF
TGCAGTGCTGCCCGGGACCGTCTCGAGCAGTACTTC
>.|TRBV7-9|TRBJ1-4|TRBD1
CASSLDLTGGNEKLFF
TGTGCCAGCAGCTTAGACCTGACAGGGGGCAATGAAAAACTGTTTTTT
>.|TRBV7-3|TRBJ2-1|.
CASSAGPPGHNEQFF
TGTGCCAGCAGCGCCGGACCCCCGGGACACAATGAGCAGTTCTTC
>many|TRBV28|TRBJ2-7|TRBD2
CASSFVGTSNEQYF
TGTGCCAGCAGTTTTGTGGGGACTAGTAACGAGCAGTACTTC
>few|TRBV7-9|TRBJ1-1|TRBD1
CASPVGNRGANTEAFF
TGTGCCAGCCCCGTCGGGAACAGGGGGGCGAACACTGAAGCTTTCTTT
>many|TRBV5-6|TRBJ2-3|TRBD1
CASSLVIQGASTDTQYF
TGTGCCAGCAGCTTGGTGATACAGGGGGCTAGCACAGATACGCAGTATTTT